The sequence of this T cell receptor beta chain was determined in a study of T cell responses to AZD1222 COVID-19 vaccine. The protocol was immunoSEQ multiplex PCR, while the TCRdb copy is restricted to in-frame clones and leaves out a portion. Of more than 100,000 clones in the sample, around nine tenths were seen once. This clone was observed a single time. Sample: peripheral blood, taken on day 0 of AZD1222 vaccination. The receptor comes from an adult in good health.

DNA for the CDR3: TGTGCCAGCAGCTCCCGTTCGGGGGAGCAGTACTTC. It codes for CASSSRSGEQYF. The V call is TRBV7-9, the J call TRBJ2-7; possibly TRBD2 for D (5 bases). The CDR3 is 12 residues long. The V end lost 4 bases, the J end lost 7 bases, and 11 bases lay between the germline ends. Germline assignment: CDR1 SEHNR and CDR2 FQNEAQ (reference sequence). The full variable domain, with the rest looked up from reference TRBV7-9 and TRBJ2-7, is DTGVSQNPRHKITKRGQNVTFRCDPISEHNRLYWYRQTLGQGPEFLTYFQNEAQLEKSRLLSDRFSAERPKGSFSTLEIQRTEQGDSAMYLCASSSRSGEQYFGPGTRLTVT.